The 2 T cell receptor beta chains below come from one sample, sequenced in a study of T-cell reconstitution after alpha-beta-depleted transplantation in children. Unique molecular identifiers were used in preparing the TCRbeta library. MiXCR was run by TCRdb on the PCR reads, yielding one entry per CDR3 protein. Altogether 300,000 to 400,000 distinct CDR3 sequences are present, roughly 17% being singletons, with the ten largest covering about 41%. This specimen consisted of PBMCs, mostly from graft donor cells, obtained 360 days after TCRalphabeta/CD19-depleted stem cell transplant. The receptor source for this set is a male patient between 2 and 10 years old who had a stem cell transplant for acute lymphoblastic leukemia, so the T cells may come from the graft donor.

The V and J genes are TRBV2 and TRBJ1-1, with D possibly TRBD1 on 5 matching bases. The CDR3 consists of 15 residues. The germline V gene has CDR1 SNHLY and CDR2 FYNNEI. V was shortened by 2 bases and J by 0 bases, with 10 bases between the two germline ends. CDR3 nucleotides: TGTGCCAGCAGTGAAATCGCGACAGTGAACACTGAAGCTTTCTTT. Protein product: CASSEIATVNTEAFF.

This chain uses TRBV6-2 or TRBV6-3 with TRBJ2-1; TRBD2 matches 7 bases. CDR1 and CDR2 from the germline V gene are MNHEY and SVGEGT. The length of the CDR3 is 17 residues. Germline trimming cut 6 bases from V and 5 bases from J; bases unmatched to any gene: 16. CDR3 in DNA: TGTGCCAGCAGCAACTCCCTCTTGACTAGCCGAAACAATGAGCAGTTCTTC. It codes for CASSNSLLTSRNNEQFF.